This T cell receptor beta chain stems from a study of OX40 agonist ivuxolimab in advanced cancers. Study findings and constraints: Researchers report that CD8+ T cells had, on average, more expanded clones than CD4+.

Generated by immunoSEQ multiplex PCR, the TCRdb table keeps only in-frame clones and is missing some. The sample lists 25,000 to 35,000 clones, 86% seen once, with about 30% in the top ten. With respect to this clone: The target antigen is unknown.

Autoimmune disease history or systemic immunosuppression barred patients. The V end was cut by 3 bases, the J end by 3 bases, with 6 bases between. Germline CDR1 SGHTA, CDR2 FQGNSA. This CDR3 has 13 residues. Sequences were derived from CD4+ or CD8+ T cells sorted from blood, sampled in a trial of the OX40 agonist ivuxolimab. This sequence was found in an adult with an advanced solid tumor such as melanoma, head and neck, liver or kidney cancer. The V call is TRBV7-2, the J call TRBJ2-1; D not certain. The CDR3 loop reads CASSFWYYNEQFF. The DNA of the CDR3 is TGTGCCAGCAGCTTTTGGTACTACAATGAGCAGTTCTTC.